This T cell receptor beta chain came from a study of OX40 agonist ivuxolimab in advanced cancers. About the research overall: In this cohort, patients received ivuxolimab, an agonistic anti-OX40 (CD134) antibody. Patient treatment consisted of intravenous ivuxolimab administration every 2 weeks at 0.01 to 10 mg/kg.

TCRdb's table, derived via immunoSEQ multiplex PCR, lists solely in-frame clones and lacks some. The sample lists 65,000 to 85,000 clones, 65% to 90% occurring once. In the case of this clone: Its cognate antigen is unknown.

Regarding the study as a whole: CD4+ and CD8+ blood T cells expanded clonally by week 6 at 0.1 to 3.0 mg/kg.

CDR3 length: 13 residues. Germline V gives CDR1 SNHLY, CDR2 FYNNEI. Trimming left V 4 bases short and J 8 bases short, with 14 bases between. This chain joins TRBV2 and TRBJ1-2, with D unresolved. The TCR originated in an adult with an advanced solid tumor such as melanoma, head and neck, liver or kidney cancer. This specimen consisted of CD4+ or CD8+ T cells sorted from blood, obtained in a trial of the OX40 agonist ivuxolimab. CDR3 DNA sequence: TGTGCCAGCAGTGCAGCCCCGGGTCGGGGCTACACCTTC. Translating it yields CASSAAPGRGYTF.